This T cell receptor (beta chain) was identified during a study of cytomegalovirus exposure and HLA in healthy donors. Study-wide points: The classifier reportedly diagnosed cytomegalovirus status with high sensitivity and specificity.

This CDR3 spans 15 amino acids. The J segment lost 7 bases and the V segment lost 4 bases, leaving 5 bases of the junction unmatched. The germline V gene encodes CDR1 SGHNT and CDR2 YYREEE (reference sequence). The method was immunoSEQ multiplex PCR; TCRdb's version includes in-frame clones alone and lacks a portion of them. The repertoire holds 200,000 to 300,000 clones, with just under 90% as singletons. About this clone: Its specificity is not known.

J is TRBJ2-1 and V is TRBV5-4, with 13 bases identical to TRBD2. The clonotype originates from a man younger than 35 in good health and CMV-seronegative. Input material: PBMCs. The CDR3 nucleotides are TGTGCCAGCAGCGAAGGACTAGCGGGAGTTAATGAGCAGTTCTTC. The encoded protein is CASSEGLAGVNEQFF.